Below, 25 T cell receptor beta chains from the same sample are listed, as sequenced in a study of beta chain features in type 1 diabetes. Study-wide results and limits: Across all four CD4+ subsets, people with type 1 diabetes showed modestly shorter TCRB CDR3s.

The antigens for these receptors are not known. Expressed TCRB transcripts were sequenced because the isolated RNA had all been reverse transcribed beforehand. The method was immunoSEQ multiplex PCR; TCRdb's version includes in-frame clones alone and lacks a portion of them. The sample has 350,000 to 400,000 clones, roughly an eighth seen once. Input material: naive CD4+ T cells from blood. These receptors all come from a woman between 18 and 29 years old with type 1 diabetes.

This clone was detected only a few times. The chain recombines TRBV14 with TRBJ2-1, with D unresolved. Germline V lookup: CDR1 SGHDN, CDR2 FVKESK. The germline V and J ends were trimmed by 4 bases and 2 bases, with 9 bases remaining between them. The CDR3 extends over 14 amino acids. The CDR3 coding sequence is TGTGCCAGCAGCCTGAGGCCCGCCTACAATGAGCAGTTCTTC. The encoded protein is CASSLRPAYNEQFF.

V gene TRBV10-3 combines with J gene TRBJ1-2; TRBD1 matches 8 bases. The J segment lost 6 bases and the V segment lost 7 bases, leaving 10 bases of the junction unmatched. Looked up from germline, CDR1 is ENHRY and CDR2 is SYGVKD. This CDR3 has 14 amino acids. The CDR3 region is CAINEEGTGDGYTF. DNA for the CDR3: TGTGCCATCAACGAAGAGGGGACAGGTGATGGCTACACCTTC.

This clone occurred a few times. This chain links TRBV28 with TRBJ1-1; 9 bases match TRBD1. The junction had 6 bases not matched to a gene; V was cut back by 3 bases and J by 4 bases. Germline V gene lookup returns CDR1 MDHEN and CDR2 SYDVKM. CDR3 size: 15 residues. The CDR3 is CASSLPRQGGTEAFF. DNA for the CDR3: TGTGCCAGCAGTTTGCCCAGACAGGGGGGCACTGAAGCTTTCTTT.

The chain carries TRBV7-2 and TRBJ2-5, with 7 positions matching TRBD1. This CDR3 has 13 residues. Germline-derived CDR1 and CDR2 are SGHTA and FQGNSA. J gave up 4 bases and V 5 bases, and 4 bases lay outside the gene matches. CDR3 residues: CASSRGQPETQYF. The CDR3 DNA reads TGTGCCAGCAGCCGGGGACAGCCAGAGACCCAGTACTTC.

In this sample, this clone turned up a few times. This chain connects TRBV4-3 to TRBJ2-2; 8 bases fit TRBD1. V gave up 0 bases and J gave up 10 bases; unmatched junction bases: 7. This CDR3 has 15 residues. Germline V lookup: CDR1 LGHNA, CDR2 YSLEER. The CDR3 loop is CASSQDSRGLKELFF. The CDR3 DNA is TGCGCCAGCAGCCAAGATAGCAGGGGGCTTAAGGAGCTGTTTTTT.

Only a few counts were recorded for this clone. The rearrangement links TRBV30 to TRBJ2-5; 8 nucleotides align to TRBD2. Trimming cost V 5 bases and J 7 bases; bases outside gene matches: 6. Germline V gene data show CDR1 as GTSNPN and CDR2 as SVGIG (reference sequence). The CDR3 spans 12 residues. CDR3 in DNA: TGTGCCTGGGGACTAGCAGTAAGGACCCAGTACTTC. Protein sequence: CAWGLAVRTQYF.

The chain carries TRBV7-9 and TRBJ1-4; TRBD1 matches 9 bases. CDR1 and CDR2 from the germline V gene are SEHNR and FQNEAQ (reference sequence). Unmatched junction bases numbered 5, after V lost 5 bases and J lost 7 bases. There are 14 residues in the CDR3. CDR3 nucleotides: TGTGCCAGCAGCGTCACAGGGGGCGTTGAAAAACTGTTTTTT. It yields the protein CASSVTGGVEKLFF.

This clone has only a few counts. The genes are TRBV30 and TRBJ2-4; D perhaps matches TRBD1 (6 bases). CDR1 is GTSNPN, CDR2 SVGIG, per germline (reference sequence). Trimming left V 0 bases short and J 7 bases short, with 10 bases between. This CDR3 spans 13 amino acids. In nucleotides, the CDR3 is TGTGCCTGGAGTGTGGGGGACACCAACATTCAGTACTTC. Its translation is CAWSVGDTNIQYF.

This clone showed up just a few times. The chain combines TRBV28 with TRBJ2-3, with D possibly TRBD1 on 6 matching bases. With 8 bases removed from V and 3 bases from J, the gap between germline ends came to 12 bases. The CDR3 length is 13 residues. Germline V CDR1 and CDR2: MDHEN, SYDVKM. The DNA for the CDR3 is TGTGCCAGCGATTCAGGGGTAACAGATACGCAGTATTTT. It encodes CASDSGVTDTQYF.

J is TRBJ1-1 and V is TRBV29-1, with TRBD1 matching over 8 bases. The CDR3 runs to 13 residues. Germline V gives CDR1 SQVTM, CDR2 ANQGSEA. V shed 4 bases, J shed 5 bases, and the junction held 6 bases outside the gene matches. The CDR3 loop reads CSVGTGGRTEAFF. In nucleotides, the CDR3 is TGCAGCGTTGGAACAGGGGGAAGGACTGAAGCTTTCTTT.

This clone was found a few times. The chain carries TRBV7-8 and TRBJ1-2, with TRBD1 identical over 9 bases. V was clipped by 5 bases and J by 4 bases; unmatched bases: 5. The CDR3 consists of 14 residues. The germline gives CDR1 SGHVS, CDR2 FQNEAQ. CDR3: CASSLGQGPYGYTF. CDR3 DNA sequence: TGTGCCAGCAGCCTTGGACAGGGGCCCTATGGCTACACCTTC.

The CDR3 sequence is CASSRTENNSPLHF. In nucleotides, the CDR3 is TGTGCCAGCAGCCGGACAGAAAATAATTCACCCCTCCACTTT. The V gene is TRBV14, the J gene TRBJ1-6; a possible D gene is TRBD1 (6 bases). The germline gives CDR1 SGHDN, CDR2 FVKESK. The CDR3 is 14 residues long. V was clipped by 4 bases and J by 5 bases, with 9 bases between them.

This rearrangement joins TRBV5-1 to TRBJ2-7; 7 nucleotides align to TRBD1. CDR1 and CDR2 from the germline V gene are SGHRS and YFSETQ. The ends lost 7 bases at V and 1 base at J; junction bases unmatched: 5. The CDR3 extends over 13 amino acids. CDR3 in amino acids: CASQTGFSYEQYF. Written as DNA, the CDR3 is TGCGCCAGCCAGACAGGGTTTTCCTACGAGCAGTACTTC.

The rearrangement uses TRBV2 and TRBJ1-2, with a tentative D call TRBD1 (6 bases). Trimming took 4 bases from V and 3 from J, leaving 12 bases between them. Germline loops: CDR1 SNHLY, CDR2 FYNNEI. The CDR3 has 14 residues. CDR3 protein: CASSGGRGHYGYTF. In DNA, the CDR3 is TGTGCCAGCAGTGGGGGCAGGGGTCACTATGGCTACACCTTC.

The chain links TRBV7-8 to TRBJ2-5; the D gene is possibly TRBD1 (5 bases). From germline, CDR1 is SGHVS and CDR2 FQNEAQ. CDR3 length: 14 residues. With 5 bases removed from V and 5 bases from J, the gap between germline ends came to 15 bases. This CDR3 is CASSLGRVRETQYF. CDR3 DNA sequence: TGTGCCAGCAGCCTGGGCAGGGTTCGGGAGACCCAGTACTTC.

This clone was counted between two and nine times. The V and J genes are TRBV29-1 and TRBJ1-2; D is possibly TRBD1 (5 bases). Trimming cost V 4 bases and J 8 bases, with 17 bases left between them. The CDR3 has 13 amino acids. CDR1 SQVTM and CDR2 ANQGSEA come from the germline V gene. The CDR3: CSVVEQGLGGYTF. As DNA, the CDR3 is TGCAGCGTTGTTGAGCAGGGATTGGGGGGCTACACCTTC.

V is TRBV19 and J is TRBJ1-2, with TRBD1 as a possible D gene (5 bases). This CDR3 has 13 residues. Germline values: CDR1 LNHDA, CDR2 SQIVND (reference sequence). V lost 6 bases and J lost 4, with 12 bases in between. The CDR3 loop is CASSERQSYGYTF. The CDR3 DNA follows: TGTGCCAGTAGCGAAAGACAGAGCTATGGCTACACCTTC.

This clone was observed a handful of times. This sequence joins TRBV10-3 and TRBJ2-3; 10 bases match TRBD1. This CDR3 comprises 18 residues. V lost 4 bases and J lost 6; bases outside the gene matches: 16. Germline CDR1 ENHRY, CDR2 SYGVKD. CDR3 protein: CAISGDRGSAGVVDTQYF. As DNA, the CDR3 is TGTGCCATCAGTGGGGACAGGGGATCAGCGGGAGTTGTGGATACGCAGTATTTT.

This clone has just a few counts. The V and J genes are TRBV7-9 and TRBJ2-7; perhaps TRBD1 as D (5 bases). The CDR3 spans 14 residues. In germline, CDR1 is SEHNR, CDR2 FQNEAQ (reference sequence). Trimming removed 2 bases at V and 5 bases at J, with 13 bases between. CDR3 sequence reads: CASSLKGIEHEQYF. In DNA form, the CDR3 reads TGTGCCAGCAGCTTAAAGGGGATCGAACACGAGCAGTACTTC.

The table lists this clone with a few counts. The chain is built from TRBV21-1 and TRBJ1-5; the table's D call of TRBD1 was not tested on the DNA. TRBV21-1 corresponds to a pseudogene. This CDR3 spans 16 amino acids. CDR3 DNA: TGTGCCAGCAGCAACCCGACAGGGGTTGGGAATCAGCCCCAGCATTTT. It yields the protein CASSNPTGVGNQPQHF.

This chain uses TRBV7-9 with TRBJ2-1, with 11 bases fitting TRBD2. The CDR3 covers 16 residues. In germline, CDR1 is SEHNR, CDR2 FQNEAQ (reference sequence). The V gene end was trimmed by 5 bases and the J gene end by 5 bases; junction bases not matched to a gene: 8. CDR3 in amino acids: CASSQGLAEINNEQFF. CDR3 nucleotide sequence: TGTGCCAGCAGCCAGGGACTAGCGGAAATAAACAATGAGCAGTTCTTC.

V gene TRBV4-3 combines with J gene TRBJ1-6; D is undetermined. This CDR3 spans 15 amino acids. The ends were cut back, 1 base at V and 7 bases at J, with 11 bases in the middle. The germline CDR1 and CDR2 sequences are LGHNA and YSLEER. CDR3 sequence reads: CASSQAQRGNSPLHF. In DNA, the CDR3 is TGCGCCAGCAGCCAAGCCCAGAGAGGGAATTCACCCCTCCACTTT.

This clone has more than one count but fewer than ten. This sequence joins TRBV30 and TRBJ1-1, with D perhaps TRBD1 (5 bases). Trimming shortened V by 0 bases and J by 10 bases, and 9 bases separated the two germline ends. CDR3 length: 11 amino acids. Looked up from germline, CDR1 is GTSNPN and CDR2 is SVGIG (reference sequence). The CDR3 DNA sequence: TGTGCCTGGAGTGTGCGGGGGGGAGCTTTCTTT. Translated, it gives CAWSVRGGAFF. Together with reference TRBV30 and TRBJ1-1, the CDR3 gives the full variable domain: SQTIHQWPATLVQPVGSPLSLECTVEGTSNPNLYWYRQAAGRGLQLLFYSVGIGQISSEVPQNLSASRPQDRQFILSSKKLLLSDSGFYLCAWSVRGGAFFGQGTRLTVV.

This chain joins TRBV10-3 and TRBJ1-1; D is uncertain. V was trimmed by 11 bases and J by 0 bases, leaving 16 bases between them. Germline V gene sequence: CDR1 ENHRY, CDR2 SYGVKD. The CDR3 loop spans 14 amino acids. CDR3 protein: CASSGPLMNTEAFF. The CDR3 DNA follows: TGTGCCTCTAGCGGTCCGCTCATGAACACTGAAGCTTTCTTT.

V is TRBV29-1 and J is TRBJ2-7; 9 bases fit TRBD1. Unmatched junction bases numbered 9, after V lost 3 bases and J lost 3 bases. The CDR3 spans 15 residues. Looked up from germline, CDR1 is SQVTM and CDR2 is ANQGSEA. The CDR3 loop reads CSVDDQGQGSYEQYF. The CDR3 DNA reads as TGCAGCGTTGATGATCAGGGACAGGGTAGCTACGAGCAGTACTTC.